Listed below are T cell receptor beta chains from one sample, sequenced in a study of T cells after yellow fever vaccination. TCRdb re-called the 5' RACE reads through MiXCR, storing one row per CDR3 protein. The table includes 250,000 or so distinct CDR3 sequences, about 7% detected once. The specimen comprised CD4+ T cells sorted from PBMCs, sampled on the day of the yellow fever booster vaccination. The receptors were sampled from a man aged 25 to 45 who received the YFV17D yellow fever vaccine. The CDR3 runs from the conserved cysteine through the conserved F or W. D genes are given only for firm matches. Clone size is stated in some rows and not others, as once, few, many or a class when expanded.

TRBD2	TRBV4-2	few	TRBJ2-7	CASSHPTPLAGWGSEQYF	TGTGCCAGCAGCCATCCCACCCCACTAGCGGGTTGGGGCTCCGAGCAGTACTTC
TRBD1	TRBV24-1	many	TRBJ2-1	CATSDRGTGQSYNEQFF	TGTGCCACCAGTGACCGAGGGACAGGTCAGTCCTACAATGAGCAGTTCTTC
TRBD1	TRBV6-1	-	TRBJ2-3	CASSEARGTGATDTQYF	TGTGCCAGCAGTGAAGCGAGGGGGACAGGGGCAACAGATACGCAGTATTTT
-	TRBV7-6	-	TRBJ2-1	CASSLPGLQNEQFF	TGTGCCAGCAGCTTGCCGGGACTCCAAAATGAGCAGTTCTTC
-	TRBV4-3	-	TRBJ1-5	CASSQDFSGRTLGNQPQHF	TGCGCCAGCAGCCAAGATTTTTCAGGACGCACCCTCGGCAATCAGCCCCAGCATTTT
TRBD1	TRBV20-1	-	TRBJ2-5	CSARDTGGLTQYF	TGCAGTGCTAGAGATACAGGGGGTTTGACCCAGTACTTC
-	TRBV18	-	TRBJ2-7	CASSPGTYGEQYF	TGTGCCAGCTCACCAGGGACATATGGGGAGCAGTACTTC
TRBD2	TRBV20-1	-	TRBJ2-5	CSAIPRTSGGPQYF	TGCAGTGCTATACCTCGGACTAGCGGTGGTCCCCAGTACTTC
TRBD1	TRBV20-1	-	TRBJ1-1	CSATRDREAFF	TGCAGTGCTACTAGGGACAGGGAAGCTTTCTTT
-	TRBV6-1	many	TRBJ2-5	CASSGSGTTGETQYF	TGTGCCAGCAGTGGCTCGGGGACAACGGGGGAGACCCAGTACTTC
-	TRBV19	few	TRBJ2-3	CASSTRMGSTDTQYF	TGTGCCAGTAGTACCCGCATGGGTAGCACAGATACGCAGTATTTT
-	TRBV6-2/TRBV6-3	many	TRBJ2-1	CASRRLRYNEQFF	TGTGCCAGCAGGAGGCTACGTTACAATGAGCAGTTCTTC
-	TRBV20-1	many	TRBJ1-5	CSAYDIYSNQPQHF	TGCAGTGCTTATGACATTTATAGCAATCAGCCCCAGCATTTT
-	TRBV7-2	few	TRBJ2-2	CASSTLGPTSRELFF	TGTGCCAGCAGCACATTGGGACCCACTTCCCGGGAGCTGTTTTTT
TRBD2	TRBV10-3	many	TRBJ2-1	CAIKSGLERNQQFF	TGTGCCATCAAGTCGGGACTAGAGCGCAATCAGCAGTTCTTC
-	TRBV24-1	many	TRBJ2-1	CATSDHGWNEQFF	TGTGCCACCAGTGACCACGGGTGGAATGAGCAGTTCTTC
-	TRBV20-1	-	TRBJ1-5	CSARVRTNDNQPQHF	TGCAGTGCTAGGGTGAGGACAAATGATAATCAGCCCCAGCATTTT
TRBD1	TRBV29-1	-	TRBJ2-3	CSVGTGGTDTQYF	TGCAGCGTTGGGACAGGCGGCACAGATACGCAGTATTTT